This record concerns one TCR beta chain sequence. Sequencing used immunoSEQ multiplex PCR; TCRdb keeps in-frame clones, though not all of them. The profile shows under 85,000 clones, just under 97% of them singletons. This specimen belongs to a study of technical replicates of blood from several donors. The germline V and J ends were trimmed by 6 bases and 0 bases, with 14 bases remaining between them. This CDR3 is 15 amino acids long. Germline CDR1 LGHNA, CDR2 YNFKEQ. The sample taken for sequencing was T cells isolated from PBMCs. The chain employs TRBV4-2 and TRBJ1-1, with D perhaps TRBD1 (5 bases). This sequence originates from a human donor in good health. As DNA, the CDR3 is TGTGCCAGCAGTTTAGGTGGGGGGATGAACACTGAAGCTTTCTTT. Translation gives CASSLGGGMNTEAFF.